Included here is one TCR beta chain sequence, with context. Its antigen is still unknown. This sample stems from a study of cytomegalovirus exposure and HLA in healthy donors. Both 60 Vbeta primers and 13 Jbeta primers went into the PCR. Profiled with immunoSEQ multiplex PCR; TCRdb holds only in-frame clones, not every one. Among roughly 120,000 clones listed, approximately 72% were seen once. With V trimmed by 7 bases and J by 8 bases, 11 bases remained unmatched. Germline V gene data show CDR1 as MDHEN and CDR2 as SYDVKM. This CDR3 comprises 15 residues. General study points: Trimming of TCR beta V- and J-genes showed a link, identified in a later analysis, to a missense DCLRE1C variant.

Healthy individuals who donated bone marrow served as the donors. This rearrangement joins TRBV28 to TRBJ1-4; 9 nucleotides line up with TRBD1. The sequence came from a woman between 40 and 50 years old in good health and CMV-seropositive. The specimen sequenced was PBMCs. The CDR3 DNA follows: TGTGCCAGCACCTCCCTCGGACAGGGGCAAGAAAAACTGTTTTTT. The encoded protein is CASTSLGQGQEKLFF.